The 19 T cell receptor beta chains given below trace back to one sample, sequenced in a study of breast tumors, draining lymph nodes, adjacent tissues. TCRdb reprocessed the multiplex PCR reads via MiXCR and lists one record per CDR3 protein. The sample includes some 49,000 distinct CDR3 sequences, 20% to 25% seen only once; the top ten take under 9.5%. The sequenced sample consisted of breast tumor tissue. The receptor source for this set is a female donor with breast cancer. Some clones in this sample may be carry-over from other donors' samples.

This clonotype was observed many times. The chain carries TRBV5-1 and TRBJ2-2, with TRBD2 matching 7 bases. Germline-derived CDR1 and CDR2 are SGHRS and YFSETQ. The V and J ends lost 3 bases and 3 bases, in that order; junction bases with no gene match: 8. The CDR3 has 16 amino acids. The CDR3 reads CASSWPGEGYTGELFF. CDR3 bases: TGCGCCAGCAGCTGGCCCGGGGAGGGCTACACCGGGGAGCTGTTTTTT.

The chain carries TRBV6-6 and TRBJ2-7, with D perhaps TRBD1 or TRBD2 (5 bases each). This CDR3 is built from 14 residues. Trimming left V 5 bases short and J 7 bases short, with 18 bases between. Germline V gives CDR1 MNHNY, CDR2 SVGAGI (reference sequence). DNA of the CDR3: TGTGCCAGCAGTGGTCGGGGCACGATGGGAGAGCAGTACTTC. Translation: CASSGRGTMGEQYF.

This sequence joins TRBV28 and TRBJ2-5; maybe TRBD1 (5 bases). The CDR3 runs 14 residues. CDR1 and CDR2 (germline): MDHEN, SYDVKM. The germline V and J ends were trimmed by 3 bases and 5 bases, with 13 bases remaining between them. The DNA for the CDR3 is TGTGCCAGCAGTTTGGCAGGGCCCAGGGAGACCCAGTACTTC. Residues: CASSLAGPRETQYF.

With respect to this clonotype: A much larger clonotype is one base distant, so this may be a read error. The chain uses TRBV30 and TRBJ2-3; D possibly corresponds to TRBD2 (7 bases). Germline V gene data show CDR1 as GTSNPN and CDR2 as SVGIG (reference sequence). This CDR3 spans 15 amino acids. V was clipped by 8 bases and J by 6 bases, with 24 bases between them. The CDR3 DNA follows: TGTGCCGCCGCACAGGGCGGGAGACCGGGGGATACGCAGTATTTT. Translated: CAAAQGGRPGDTQYF. The full variable domain, in which reference TRBV30 and TRBJ2-3 provide the parts outside the CDR3, is SQTIHQWPATLVQPVGSPLSLECTVEGTSNPNLYWYRQAAGRGLQLLFYSVGIGQISSEVPQNLSASRPQDRQFILSSKKLLLSDSGFYLCAAAQGGRPGDTQYFGPGTRLTVL.

This clonotype was counted many times. The junction differs from germline at one of its ends, possibly a read error. The rearrangement joins TRBV6-6 to TRBJ2-7; weak D call: TRBD2 (5 bases). The CDR3 has 12 amino acids. From germline, CDR1 is MNHNY and CDR2 SVGAGI (reference sequence). CDR3 residues: CASSYDDTGFAF. In DNA, the CDR3 is TGTGCCAGCAGTTACGACGACACGGGGTTTGCTTTC.

This sequence joins TRBV2 and TRBJ1-2; TRBD1 is a possible D gene (6 bases). V dropped 5 bases and J dropped 6 bases, with 10 bases sitting between them. This CDR3 region has 12 residues. Germline-derived CDR1 and CDR2 are SNHLY and FYNNEI. CDR3 DNA sequence: TGTGCCAGCAGTTTACAGGGTAATGGCTACACCTTC. Translated: CASSLQGNGYTF. Full variable domain (missing parts from reference TRBV2 and TRBJ1-2): EPEVTQTPSHQVTQMGQEVILRCVPISNHLYFYWYRQILGQKVEFLVSFYNNEISEKSEIFDDQFSVERPDGSNFTLKIRSTKLEDSAMYFCASSLQGNGYTFGSGTRLTVV.

This clonotype was recorded many times. J is TRBJ2-1 and V is TRBV20-1; 8 nucleotides match TRBD2. Unmatched junction bases numbered 5, after V lost 0 bases and J lost 4 bases. The CDR3 runs 15 residues. The V gene's germline CDR1 is DFQATT and CDR2 SNEGSKA (reference sequence). CDR3 in DNA: TGCAGTGCTAGAGAACTAGCGGCACCTTACAATGAGCAGTTCTTC. As protein: CSARELAAPYNEQFF.

The chain couples TRBV12-3 or TRBV12-4 to TRBJ1-6; a possible D gene is TRBD1 (6 bases). The V end was cut by 2 bases, the J end by 6 bases, with 8 bases between. CDR3 length: 14 amino acids. The CDR3 loop reads CASSLSRGNSPLHF. CDR3 in DNA: TGTGCCAGCAGTTTAAGCAGGGGTAATTCACCCCTCCACTTT.

On this clonotype: This may come from a read error, since a much larger clone is one base off. In this CDR3 the conserved last residue, phenylalanine or tryptophan, is missing, so a read error is likely. The rearrangement links TRBV6-5 to TRBJ1-5, with D perhaps TRBD1 (5 bases). This CDR3 region has 15 residues. Trimming cost V 2 bases and J 2 bases, with 10 bases left between them. Germline V gene data show CDR1 as MNHEY and CDR2 as SVGAGI. CDR3 sequence reads: CASSYRGDGNQPQHL. In DNA form, the CDR3 reads TGTGCCAGCAGTTACCGGGGGGACGGCAATCAGCCCCAGCATCTT.

Many counts were recorded for this clonotype. As DNA, the CDR3 is TGTGCCACCTCCGGAGGGGGGGCGAAACTGTTTTTT. It codes for CATSGGGAKLFF. V is TRBV5-8 and J is TRBJ1-4; D is possibly TRBD1 (6 bases). Germline CDR1 SGHTS, CDR2 YDEGEE. V shed 9 bases and J shed 11 bases, with 17 bases lying between them. The CDR3 extends over 12 amino acids.

Of note for this clonotype: This may come from a read error, since a much larger clone is one base off. The gene calls are TRBV11-2 and TRBJ2-3; D remains unclear. Germline values: CDR1 SGHAT, CDR2 FQNNGV. The CDR3 sequence is 15 residues long. The CDR3 loop reads CTSSPRGWGTDTQYF. In DNA, the CDR3 is TGTACCAGCAGCCCCCGTGGGTGGGGCACAGATACGCAGTATTTT.

This clonotype was observed many times. The chain links TRBV19 to TRBJ1-4; D possibly corresponds to TRBD1 (6 bases). V lost 3 bases and J lost 12, with 17 bases in between. The CDR3 is 14 residues long. Germline V gives CDR1 LNHDA, CDR2 SQIVND (reference sequence). CDR3 region: CASSITGTRWQLFF. CDR3 nucleotides: TGTGCCAGTAGTATCACAGGGACGCGATGGCAACTGTTTTTT. The entire variable domain, with the rest obtained from reference TRBV19 and TRBJ1-4, is as follows: DGGITQSPKYLFRKEGQNVTLSCEQNLNHDAMYWYRQDPGQGLRLIYYSQIVNDFQKGDIAEGYSVSREKKESFPLTVTSAQKNPTAFYLCASSITGTRWQLFFGSGTQLSVL.

This clonotype was observed at least ten times. The genes are TRBV7-6 and TRBJ2-7; tentatively, D is TRBD1 or TRBD2 (6 bases each). Deletions cut 2 bases from V and 3 bases from J, with 17 bases between. Germline loops: CDR1 SGHVS, CDR2 FNYEAQ. The CDR3 totals 16 residues. The CDR3 loop reads CASSLSGVGSSYEQYF. For the CDR3, the DNA is TGTGCCAGCAGCTTATCAGGGGTCGGGAGTAGCTACGAGCAGTACTTC.

This clonotype appeared once. The V call is TRBV20-1, the J call TRBJ1-1; D ambiguous. Trimming left V 3 bases short and J 5 bases short, with 13 bases between. This CDR3 is built from 13 residues. Germline CDR1 reads DFQATT; CDR2 reads SNEGSKA (reference sequence). CDR3 sequence: CSASTALRTEAFF. CDR3 DNA: TGCAGTGCTAGTACCGCGCTCCGGACTGAAGCTTTCTTT.

This clonotype has at least ten counts. Germline and junction disagree at one end, which may indicate a read error. V and J are TRBV7-8 and TRBJ2-7, with 7 bases identical to TRBD1. CDR1 is SGHVS and CDR2 is FQNEAQ in the germline V gene. This CDR3 is built from 16 residues. CDR3 in amino acids: CASSFGAGPTGIEQCF. The CDR3 coding sequence is TGTGCCAGCAGCTTCGGAGCTGGACCGACAGGGATCGAGCAGTGCTTC.

This clonotype was detected many times. The chain employs TRBV19 and TRBJ2-1; 7 bases agree with TRBD2. Trimming took 6 bases from V and 2 from J; bases not matched to a gene: 10. Germline CDR1 reads LNHDA; CDR2 reads SQIVND (reference sequence). The CDR3 covers 16 residues. The CDR3 protein is CASRPGGNTPYNEQFF. CDR3 nucleotide sequence: TGTGCCAGTAGGCCCGGGGGGAATACGCCCTACAATGAGCAGTTCTTC.

About this clonotype: A single base separates this from a much larger clone, so it may be a read error. This sequence joins TRBV12-3 or TRBV12-4 and TRBJ2-3; possibly TRBD1 for D (6 bases). The germline V and J ends were trimmed by 1 base and 3 bases, with 11 bases remaining between them. The CDR3 has 15 residues. CDR3 in DNA: TGTGCCAGCAGTTTAGACAGGGCAAGGACAGATACGCAGTATTTT. Translating gives CASSLDRARTDTQYF.

This clonotype was seen just once. Given a much more abundant clone one base away, this may be a read error. The chain couples TRBV5-1 to TRBJ2-3; D remains ambiguous. The CDR3 runs 15 residues. Germline assignment: CDR1 SGHRS and CDR2 YFSETQ. V lost 2 bases and J lost 4, with 14 bases in between. CDR3 sequence reads: CASSLDRPLSDTQYF. CDR3 in DNA: TGCGCCAGCAGCTTAGATAGGCCGCTATCAGATACGCAGTATTTT.

This clonotype was seen at least ten times. V gene TRBV5-1 combines with J gene TRBJ2-1, with no clear D. CDR3 length: 16 residues. V dropped 0 bases and J dropped 0 bases, with 10 bases sitting between them. The germline gives CDR1 SGHRS, CDR2 YFSETQ. The CDR3 is CASSLGAQSSYNEQFF. As DNA, the CDR3 is TGCGCCAGCAGCTTGGGAGCGCAGAGCTCCTACAATGAGCAGTTCTTC. Variable domain in full (rest from reference TRBV5-1 and TRBJ2-1): KAGVTQTPRYLIKTRGQQVTLSCSPISGHRSVSWYQQTPGQGLQFLFEYFSETQRNKGNFPGRFSGRQFSNSRSEMNVSTLELGDSALYLCASSLGAQSSYNEQFFGPGTRLTVL.